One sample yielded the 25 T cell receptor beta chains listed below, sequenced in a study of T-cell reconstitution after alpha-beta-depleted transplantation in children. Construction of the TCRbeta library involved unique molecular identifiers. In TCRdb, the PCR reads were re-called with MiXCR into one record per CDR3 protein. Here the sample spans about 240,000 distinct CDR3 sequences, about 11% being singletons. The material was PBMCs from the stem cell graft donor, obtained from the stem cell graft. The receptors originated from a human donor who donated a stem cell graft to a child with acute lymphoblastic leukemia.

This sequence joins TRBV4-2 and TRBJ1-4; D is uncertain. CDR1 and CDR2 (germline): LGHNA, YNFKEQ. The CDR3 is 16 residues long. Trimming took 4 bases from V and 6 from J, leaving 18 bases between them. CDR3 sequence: CASSRGDAGSDEKLFF. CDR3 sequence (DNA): TGTGCCAGCAGCCGAGGAGACGCCGGGAGTGATGAAAAACTGTTTTTT.

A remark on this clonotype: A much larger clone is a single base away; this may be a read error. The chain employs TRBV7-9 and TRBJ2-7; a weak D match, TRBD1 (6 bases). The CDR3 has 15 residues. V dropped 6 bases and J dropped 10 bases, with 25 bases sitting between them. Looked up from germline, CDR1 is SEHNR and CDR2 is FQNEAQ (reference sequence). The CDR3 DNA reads TGTGCCAGCAGACGTGATCCGGGACATGTATCAGAACAGTACTTC. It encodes CASRRDPGHVSEQYF.

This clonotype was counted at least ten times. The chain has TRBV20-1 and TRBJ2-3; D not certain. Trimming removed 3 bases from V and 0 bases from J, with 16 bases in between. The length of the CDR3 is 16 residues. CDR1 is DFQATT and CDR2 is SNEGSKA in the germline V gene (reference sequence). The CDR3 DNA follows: TGCAGTGCTAGGCCCCCAAGGGCATCTAGCACAGATACGCAGTATTTT. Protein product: CSARPPRASSTDTQYF.

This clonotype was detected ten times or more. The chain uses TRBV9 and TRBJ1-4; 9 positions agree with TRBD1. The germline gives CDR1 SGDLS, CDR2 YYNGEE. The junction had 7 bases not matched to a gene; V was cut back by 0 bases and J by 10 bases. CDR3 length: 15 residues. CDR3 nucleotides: TGTGCCAGCAGCGTAGGGGGGACAGGGAACCGAAAACTGTTTTTT. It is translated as CASSVGGTGNRKLFF.

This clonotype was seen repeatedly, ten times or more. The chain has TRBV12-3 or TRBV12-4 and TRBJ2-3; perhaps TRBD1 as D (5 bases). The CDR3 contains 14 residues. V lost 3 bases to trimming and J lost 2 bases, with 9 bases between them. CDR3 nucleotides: TGTGCCAGCAGTTTGGACATTTTCACAGATACGCAGTATTTT. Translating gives CASSLDIFTDTQYF.

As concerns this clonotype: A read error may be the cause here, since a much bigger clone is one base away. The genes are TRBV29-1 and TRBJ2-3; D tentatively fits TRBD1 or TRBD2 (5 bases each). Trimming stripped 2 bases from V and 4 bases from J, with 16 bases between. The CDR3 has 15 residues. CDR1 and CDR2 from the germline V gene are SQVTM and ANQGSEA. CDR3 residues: CSVEWDQGRPDTQYF. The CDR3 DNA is TGCAGCGTTGAATGGGACCAGGGACGGCCAGATACGCAGTATTTT.

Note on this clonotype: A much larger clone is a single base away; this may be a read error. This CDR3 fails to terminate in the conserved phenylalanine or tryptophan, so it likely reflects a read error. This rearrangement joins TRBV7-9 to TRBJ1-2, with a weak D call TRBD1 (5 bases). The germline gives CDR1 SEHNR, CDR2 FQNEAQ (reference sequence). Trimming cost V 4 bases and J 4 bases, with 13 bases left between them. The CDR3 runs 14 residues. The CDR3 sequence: CASSYGTSAYGYTL. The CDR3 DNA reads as TGTGCCAGCAGCTACGGGACGTCAGCCTATGGCTACACCCTC.

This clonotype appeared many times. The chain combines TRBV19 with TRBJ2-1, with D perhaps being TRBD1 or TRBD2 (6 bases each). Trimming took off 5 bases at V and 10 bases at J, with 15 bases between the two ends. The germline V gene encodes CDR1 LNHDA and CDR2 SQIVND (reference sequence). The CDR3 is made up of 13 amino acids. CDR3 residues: CASSLTPGAEQFF. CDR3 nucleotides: TGTGCCAGTAGTCTCACACCGGGGGCAGAGCAGTTCTTC.

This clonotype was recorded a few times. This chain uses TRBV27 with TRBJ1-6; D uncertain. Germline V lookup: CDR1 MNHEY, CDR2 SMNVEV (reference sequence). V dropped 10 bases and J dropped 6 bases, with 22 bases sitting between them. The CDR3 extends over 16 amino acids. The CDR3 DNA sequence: TGTGCCACCGGAGAGAGAGCGAGGAGTTCTAATTCACCCCTCCACTTT. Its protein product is CATGERARSSNSPLHF.

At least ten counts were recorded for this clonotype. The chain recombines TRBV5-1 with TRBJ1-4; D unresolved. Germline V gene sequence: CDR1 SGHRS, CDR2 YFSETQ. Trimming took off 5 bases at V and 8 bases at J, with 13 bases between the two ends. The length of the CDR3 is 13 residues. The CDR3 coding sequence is TGCGCCAGCAGTTCGGCCCAGCAGGAAAAACTGTTTTTT. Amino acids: CASSSAQQEKLFF.

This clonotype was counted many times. The CDR3 here is CASSSGTGNEKLFF. The CDR3, as DNA: TGTGCCAGCAGTTCCGGGACCGGGAATGAAAAACTGTTTTTT. The chain has TRBV7-9 and TRBJ1-4, with D possibly matching TRBD1 (5 bases). V was clipped by 6 bases and J by 5 bases, with 13 bases between them. CDR3 length equals 14 residues. From germline, CDR1 is SEHNR and CDR2 FQNEAQ (reference sequence).

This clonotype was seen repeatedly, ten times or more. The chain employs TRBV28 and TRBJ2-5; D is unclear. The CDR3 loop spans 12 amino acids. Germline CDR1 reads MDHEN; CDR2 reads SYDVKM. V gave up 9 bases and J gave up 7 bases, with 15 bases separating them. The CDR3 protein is CASGLSVGTQYF. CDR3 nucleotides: TGTGCCAGTGGGCTTTCGGTAGGGACCCAGTACTTC.

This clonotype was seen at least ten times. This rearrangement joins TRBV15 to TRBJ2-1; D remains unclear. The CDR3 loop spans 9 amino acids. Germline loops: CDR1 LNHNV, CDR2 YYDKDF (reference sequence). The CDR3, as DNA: TGTGCAGTAGGCAATGAGCAGTTCTTC. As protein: CAVGNEQFF.

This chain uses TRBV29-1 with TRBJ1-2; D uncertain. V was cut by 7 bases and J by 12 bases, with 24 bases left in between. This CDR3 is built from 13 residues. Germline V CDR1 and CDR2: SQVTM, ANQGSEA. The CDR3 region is CSGIGEGPIRHTF. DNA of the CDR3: TGCAGCGGGATCGGGGAAGGGCCGATCCGCCACACCTTC. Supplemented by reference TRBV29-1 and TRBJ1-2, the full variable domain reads SAVISQKPSRDICQRGTSLTIQCQVDSQVTMMFWYRQQPGQSLTLIATANQGSEATYESGFVIDKFPISRPNLTFSTLTVSNMSPEDSSIYLCSGIGEGPIRHTFGSGTRLTVV.

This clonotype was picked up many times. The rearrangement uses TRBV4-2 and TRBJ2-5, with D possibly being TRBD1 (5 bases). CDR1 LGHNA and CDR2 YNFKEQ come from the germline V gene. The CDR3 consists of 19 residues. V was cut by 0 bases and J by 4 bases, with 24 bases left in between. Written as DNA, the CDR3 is TGTGCCAGCAGCCAAGATCACCCCACGGCAGGGCCGACAACAGAGACCCAGTACTTC. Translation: CASSQDHPTAGPTTETQYF.

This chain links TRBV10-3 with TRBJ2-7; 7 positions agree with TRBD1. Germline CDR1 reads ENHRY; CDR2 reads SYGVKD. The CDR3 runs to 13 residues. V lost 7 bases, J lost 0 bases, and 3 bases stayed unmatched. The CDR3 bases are TGTGCCATCACCGGGGACAGCTCCTACGAGCAGTACTTC. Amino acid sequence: CAITGDSSYEQYF.

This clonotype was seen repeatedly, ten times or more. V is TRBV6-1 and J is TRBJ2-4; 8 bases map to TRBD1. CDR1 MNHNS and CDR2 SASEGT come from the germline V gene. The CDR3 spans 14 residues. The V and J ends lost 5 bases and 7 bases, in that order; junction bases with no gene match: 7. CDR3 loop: CASSRQGWVNIQYF. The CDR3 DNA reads TGTGCCAGCAGTCGACAGGGGTGGGTGAACATTCAGTACTTC.

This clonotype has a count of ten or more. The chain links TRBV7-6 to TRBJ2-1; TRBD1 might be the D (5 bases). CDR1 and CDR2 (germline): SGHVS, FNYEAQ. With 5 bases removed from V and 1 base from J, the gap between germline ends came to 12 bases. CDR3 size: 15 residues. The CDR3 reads CASSIDSSSYNEQFF. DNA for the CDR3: TGTGCCAGCAGCATCGACAGCTCTTCCTACAATGAGCAGTTCTTC.

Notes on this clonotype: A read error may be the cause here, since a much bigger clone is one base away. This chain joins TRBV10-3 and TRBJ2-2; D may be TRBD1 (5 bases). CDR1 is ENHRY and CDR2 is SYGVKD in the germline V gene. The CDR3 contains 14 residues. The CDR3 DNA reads TGTGCCACTCTCTTGACAGAGAACACCTGGGAGCTGTTTTTT. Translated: CATLLTENTWELFF.

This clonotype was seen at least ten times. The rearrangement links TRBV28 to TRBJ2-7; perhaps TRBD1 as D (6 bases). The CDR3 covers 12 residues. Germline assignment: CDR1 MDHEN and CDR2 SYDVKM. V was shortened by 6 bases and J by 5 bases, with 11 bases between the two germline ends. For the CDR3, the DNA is TGTGCCAGCAGCCCCCCAGGGGACGAGCAGTACTTC. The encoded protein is CASSPPGDEQYF.

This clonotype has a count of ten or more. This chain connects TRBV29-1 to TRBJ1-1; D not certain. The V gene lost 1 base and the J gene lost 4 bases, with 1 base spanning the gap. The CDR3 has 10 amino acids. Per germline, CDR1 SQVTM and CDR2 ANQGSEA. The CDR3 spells CSVEGTEAFF. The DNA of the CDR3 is TGCAGCGTTGAAGGCACTGAAGCTTTCTTT. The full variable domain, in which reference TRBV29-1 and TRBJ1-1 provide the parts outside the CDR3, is SAVISQKPSRDICQRGTSLTIQCQVDSQVTMMFWYRQQPGQSLTLIATANQGSEATYESGFVIDKFPISRPNLTFSTLTVSNMSPEDSSIYLCSVEGTEAFFGQGTRLTVV.

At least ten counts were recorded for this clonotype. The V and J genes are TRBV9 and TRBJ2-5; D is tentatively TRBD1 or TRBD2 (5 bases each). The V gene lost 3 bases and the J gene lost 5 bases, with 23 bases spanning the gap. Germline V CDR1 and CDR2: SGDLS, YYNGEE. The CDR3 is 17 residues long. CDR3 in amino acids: CASSAALSPRDRETQYF. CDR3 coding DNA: TGTGCCAGCAGCGCTGCCCTTAGCCCCCGGGACCGGGAGACCCAGTACTTC.

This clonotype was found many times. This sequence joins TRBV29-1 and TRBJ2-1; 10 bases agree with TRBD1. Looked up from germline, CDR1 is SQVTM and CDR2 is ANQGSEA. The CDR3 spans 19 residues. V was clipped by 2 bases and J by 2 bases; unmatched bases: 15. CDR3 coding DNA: TGCAGCGTTGAAAAACTTAGGGGGACAGGGGCCCTCCCCTACAATGAGCAGTTCTTC. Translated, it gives CSVEKLRGTGALPYNEQFF.

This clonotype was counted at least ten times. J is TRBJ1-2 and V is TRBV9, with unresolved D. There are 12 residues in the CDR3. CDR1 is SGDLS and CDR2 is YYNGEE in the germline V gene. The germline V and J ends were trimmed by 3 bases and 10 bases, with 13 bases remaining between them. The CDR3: CASSAIPGDYTF. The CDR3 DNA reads TGTGCCAGCAGCGCAATACCGGGTGACTACACCTTC. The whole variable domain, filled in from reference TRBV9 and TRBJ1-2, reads DSGVTQTPKHLITATGQRVTLRCSPRSGDLSVYWYQQSLDQGLQFLIQYYNGEERAKGNILERFSAQQFPDLHSELNLSSLELGDSALYFCASSAIPGDYTFGSGTRLTVV.

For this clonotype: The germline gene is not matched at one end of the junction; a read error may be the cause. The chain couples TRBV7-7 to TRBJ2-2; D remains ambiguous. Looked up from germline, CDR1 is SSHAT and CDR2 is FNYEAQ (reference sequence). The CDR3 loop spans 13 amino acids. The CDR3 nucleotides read TGTGCTAGCAGCTTAGCAACTGCCGGGGAGCTGTTTTTT. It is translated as CASSLATAGELFF.